This T cell receptor (beta chain) was retrieved from a study of blood T cell repertoires in COVID-19. Study overall: The analysed material was cDNA or gDNA that came from T cells, B-cell-depleted T cells, or PBMCs.

TCRdb's table, derived via immunoSEQ multiplex PCR, lists solely in-frame clones and lacks some. The table has roughly 120,000 clones, approximately 79% seen once. Deletions cut 10 bases from V and 3 bases from J, with 10 bases between. CDR1 is MDHEN and CDR2 is SYDVKM in the germline V gene. CDR3 size: 11 residues. The source is a woman aged 80 or over with active or convalescent COVID-19. Sequencing was carried out using peripheral blood. This chain links TRBV28 with TRBJ2-7; a possible D gene is TRBD2 (6 bases). CDR3 sequence: CATVGGYEQYF. The CDR3 bases are TGTGCCACCGTGGGAGGCTACGAGCAGTACTTC.